This T cell receptor beta chain was recovered during a study of blood T cell repertoires in COVID-19. Study-level background: Donors in the United States, Italy and Spain gave samples during acute or convalescent COVID-19.

The V and J ends lost 7 bases and 4 bases, in that order; junction bases with no gene match: 8. This CDR3 is built from 14 residues. CDR1 is MNHEY and CDR2 is SMNVEV in the germline V gene (reference sequence). Original methodology: Reference gene primer amplification gave estimated nucleated cell counts. Profiled with immunoSEQ multiplex PCR; TCRdb holds only in-frame clones, not every one. The V and J calls and clone size come from that table; D and trimming were worked out from the DNA. Among over 50,000 clones listed, 70% to 90% were seen once. Sample: peripheral blood. The chain employs TRBV27 and TRBJ1-2; 8 bases line up with TRBD1. The source of this sequence is a man in his forties or fifties with active COVID-19. The CDR3 loop is CASKKSGGVYGYTF. The CDR3 region has the DNA TGTGCCAGCAAAAAGTCAGGGGGCGTCTATGGCTACACCTTC.